This record concerns one T cell receptor (beta chain) sequence. Its matching antigen is unknown. V was shortened by 1 base and J by 0 bases, with 12 bases between the two germline ends. CDR1 and CDR2 from the germline V gene are SGHTA and FQGNSA. The CDR3 loop spans 16 amino acids. This sample was included in a study of cytomegalovirus exposure and HLA in healthy donors. General study points: Later findings reportedly placed an Asian-associated ancestry cluster below the 666-donor mean for N-insertions. In a later analysis, TCR beta V- and J-gene trimming showed a link to a missense DCLRE1C variant. Donors were assumed by presence/absence analyses to have roughly uniform sequencing depth.

PCR involved 60 Vbeta and 13 Jbeta primers. Repertoires were generated with immunoSEQ multiplex PCR, while TCRdb's copy carries only in-frame clones and drops some. Of 180,000 or so clones listed, roughly 80% were seen once; the top ten hold approximately 2.6%. The V and J genes are TRBV7-2 and TRBJ1-1; D unresolved. The specimen was PBMCs. The sequence derives from a female donor in good health and CMV-seronegative. In nucleotides, the CDR3 is TGTGCCAGCAGCTTAGATTTTCGGAGCATGAACACTGAAGCTTTCTTT. Translated, it gives CASSLDFRSMNTEAFF.